The TCR beta chain under discussion was sequenced for a study of T cell responses to AZD1222 COVID-19 vaccine. Pooling covered second doses at about 4 or about 12 weeks. Per the germline V gene, CDR1 is LNHDA and CDR2 is SQIVND (reference sequence). V gave up 5 bases and J gave up 7 bases, with 17 bases separating them. The CDR3 has 15 amino acids. Notes on the study in general: Repertoires were sampled only after the peak T cell response. Donor demographics were predominantly white British with a female majority; clonal diversity may be underestimated. Regions 160-218 and 743-854 held dominance among vaccine-associated CD4 TCRs, which spanned spike.

This table comes from immunoSEQ multiplex PCR, and its TCRdb copy is limited to in-frame clones, with some not included. The sample has fewer than 200,000 clones, 85% to 90% seen once; the top ten hold around a tenth. With respect to this clone: No antigen is known for it.

The specimen was peripheral blood, collected 28 days after the second AZD1222 dose. The chain couples TRBV19 to TRBJ1-4; unclear D gene. This sequence originates from an adult who received the AZD1222 COVID-19 vaccine. CDR3 DNA sequence: TGTGCCAGTAGTCCTCGGGGAATCGGATCTGAAAAACTGTTTTTT. Its translation is CASSPRGIGSEKLFF.